This TCR beta chain was retrieved from a study of OX40 agonist ivuxolimab in advanced cancers. Profiling relied on immunoSEQ multiplex PCR, and the TCRdb table lists in-frame clones only, not all of them. In the table there are 50,000 to 65,000 clones, approximately 85% of which are singletons. The source was CD4+ or CD8+ T cells sorted from blood, collected in a trial of the OX40 agonist ivuxolimab. The sequence was obtained from an adult with an advanced solid tumor such as melanoma, head and neck, liver or kidney cancer.

CDR3 nucleotide sequence: TGTGCCAGTAATCAGGGAAAGGGAAATCAGCCCCAGCATTTT. Its protein product is CASNQGKGNQPQHF. The genes are TRBV19 and TRBJ1-5; TRBD1 is a possible D gene (5 bases). The length of the CDR3 is 14 residues. Trimming took 7 bases from V and 4 from J, leaving 14 bases between them. Germline V gene lookup returns CDR1 LNHDA and CDR2 SQIVND (reference sequence).